This entry is about one TCR beta chain. The assay was immunoSEQ multiplex PCR, and TCRdb's table has in-frame clones only and misses some. The table records 250,000 to 350,000 clones, 92% of them present only once. This sample was taken from a study of blood T cell repertoires in COVID-19. Specimen: PBMCs or T cells enriched from blood (not recorded which). The source of this sequence is a woman aged 25 to 45 who had recovered from COVID-19.

CDR3 in amino acids: CASSTAGQQRRGNTIYF. In DNA form, the CDR3 reads TGTGCCAGTAGTACTGCGGGACAGCAAAGACGTGGAAACACCATATATTTT. The V and J genes are TRBV19 and TRBJ1-3, with 7 bases aligning to TRBD1. CDR3 length equals 17 residues. Germline values: CDR1 LNHDA, CDR2 SQIVND (reference sequence). J lost 3 bases, V lost 4 bases, and 12 bases had no gene match.